These 3 T cell receptor beta chains were sequenced from one sample in a study of identical twins. TCRdb analysed the 5' RACE reads with MiXCR anew, one entry per CDR3 protein. The sample has 460,000 or so distinct CDR3 sequences; approximately 14% are singletons. These data were likewise used in another study, on yellow fever vaccine responses in identical twins.

Sequencing was performed on CD4+ T cells sorted from blood. These TCRs come from a woman aged 18-29 years in good health.

This rearrangement joins TRBV5-6 to TRBJ1-2, with D uncertain. The CDR3 covers 14 residues. The germline gives CDR1 SGHDT, CDR2 YYEEEE. Trimming cost V 2 bases and J 2 bases, with 10 bases left between them. CDR3 sequence reads: CASSFEGVNYGYTF. CDR3 nucleotide sequence: TGTGCCAGCAGCTTCGAGGGAGTCAACTATGGCTACACCTTC.

This clonotype showed up just a few times. This chain uses TRBV7-2 with TRBJ2-7; maybe TRBD1 (5 bases). Germline-derived CDR1 and CDR2 are SGHTA and FQGNSA. Trimming took off 1 base at V and 1 base at J, with 8 bases between the two ends. CDR3 length: 14 amino acids. The CDR3 loop is CASSLGGTSYEQYF. Here the CDR3 DNA reads TGTGCCAGCAGCTTAGGGGGCACGTCCTACGAGCAGTACTTC.

V gene TRBV5-1 combines with J gene TRBJ2-2; D is possibly TRBD1 or TRBD2 (7 bases each). Deletions cut 7 bases from V and 1 base from J, with 23 bases between. The CDR3 extends over 18 amino acids. Germline V lookup: CDR1 SGHRS, CDR2 YFSETQ. The CDR3 is CASHSPKGGTVNTGELFF. DNA of the CDR3: TGCGCCAGCCACTCTCCTAAGGGAGGGACAGTGAACACCGGGGAGCTGTTTTTT.